These T cell receptor beta chains were read from a single sample in a study of identifying expanded T cells in peripheral blood. Clones were read by immunoSEQ multiplex PCR, and TCRdb kept only the in-frame ones, dropping some. The sample lists tens of thousands of clones, over 75% seen once, with 2.5% to 3.5% in the top ten. The sequencing input was blood. The receptors here all came from a person aged 18-70 years in good health. Both conserved end residues are part of each CDR3.

V,CDR3
TRBV4-2,CASSQVGGGGASYEQYF
TRBV9,CASSVDGRAETQYF
TRBV21-1,CASSKGARMCRTDTQYF
TRBV7-9,CASSDRARDRAMNTEAFF
TRBV5-4,CASSSRGYEQYF
TRBV7-2,CASSLGVPDTQYF
TRBV5-1,CASRLESGPRPYGYTF
TRBV5-1,CASSVGHGTANVLTF
TRBV11-2,CASSLVGGTGYGYTF
TRBV6-4,CASSLSGTTGELFF
TRBV30,CAWSRQGYGYTF
TRBV11-2,CASSLGGYGYTF
TRBV19,CASSRGDLAYEQYF
TRBV10-3,CAITGEGGNTEAFF
TRBV5-8,CASSLRGRGDQPQHF
TRBV29-1,CSVVGQIEAFF
TRBV27,CASSTRYNSPLHF
TRBV29-1,CSVEGQGYEQFF
TRBV28,CASSLLGVEQYF
TRBV10-2,CASRDRDINSPLHF
TRBV2,CASYKSGGVYNEQFF
TRBV10-3,CAYNRGPNTEAFF
TRBV29-1,CSVGTGAISGNTIYF
TRBV19,CASSGLRGYTQYF
TRBV19,CASSQRRSDGIQFF
TRBV7-8,CASSSSNGYTF
TRBV19,CASSRTGGHYGYTF
TRBV9,CASSVSLGLAGGSSYNEQFF
TRBV30,CAWTKGGGHGGTDTQYF
TRBV29-1,CSVELAGAYEQYF
TRBV6-5,CASSYYEGGSEQYF
TRBV5-1,CASTVRAGRTSNTEAFF